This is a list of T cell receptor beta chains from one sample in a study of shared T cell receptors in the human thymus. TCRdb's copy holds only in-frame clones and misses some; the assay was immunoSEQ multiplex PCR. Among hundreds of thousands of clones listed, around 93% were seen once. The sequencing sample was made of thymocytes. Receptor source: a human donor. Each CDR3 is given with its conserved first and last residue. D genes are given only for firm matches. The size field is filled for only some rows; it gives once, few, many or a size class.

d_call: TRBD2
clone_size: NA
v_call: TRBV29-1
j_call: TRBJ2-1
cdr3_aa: CSVELGGGLAACSSYNEQFF
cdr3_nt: TGCAGCGTTGAATTGGGTGGGGGACTAGCGGCTTGCAGCTCCTACAATGAGCAGTTCTTC

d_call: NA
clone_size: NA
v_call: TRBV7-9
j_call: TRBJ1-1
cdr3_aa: CASRGRNMNTEAFF
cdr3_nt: TGTGCCAGCAGGGGACGGAATATGAACACTGAAGCTTTCTTT

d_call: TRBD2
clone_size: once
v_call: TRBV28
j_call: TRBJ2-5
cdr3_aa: CASSLWTSGRGGKGETQYF
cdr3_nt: TGTGCCAGCAGTTTATGGACTAGCGGGAGAGGGGGGAAAGGAGAGACCCAGTACTTC

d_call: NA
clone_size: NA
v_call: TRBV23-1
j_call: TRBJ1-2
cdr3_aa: CASSQGAYGYTF
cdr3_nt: TGCGCCAGCAGTCAGGGGGCCTATGGCTACACCTTC

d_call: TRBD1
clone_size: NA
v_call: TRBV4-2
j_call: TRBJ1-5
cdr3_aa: CASSQALGQRNQPQHF
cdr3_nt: TGTGCCAGCAGCCAAGCGTTGGGACAGAGGAATCAGCCCCAGCATTTT

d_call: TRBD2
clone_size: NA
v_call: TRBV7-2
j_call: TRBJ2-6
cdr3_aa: CASSAVTSGIRSGANVLTF
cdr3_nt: TGTGCCAGCAGCGCCGTGACTAGCGGGATAAGATCTGGGGCCAACGTCCTGACTTTC

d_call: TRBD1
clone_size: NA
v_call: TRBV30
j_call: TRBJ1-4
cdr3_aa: CAWRTGDSEYLATNEKLFF
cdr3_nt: TGTGCCTGGAGGACAGGGGACTCCGAATACTTAGCAACTAATGAAAAACTGTTTTTT

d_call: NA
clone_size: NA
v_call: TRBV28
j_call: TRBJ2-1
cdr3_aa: CASSLKEGYNEQFF
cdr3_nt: TGTGCCAGCAGTTTAAAGGAAGGCTACAATGAGCAGTTCTTC

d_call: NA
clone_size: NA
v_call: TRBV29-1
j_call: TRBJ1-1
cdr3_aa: CSPLNRRTEAFF
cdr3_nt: TGCAGCCCCCTAAACCGGCGCACTGAAGCTTTCTTT

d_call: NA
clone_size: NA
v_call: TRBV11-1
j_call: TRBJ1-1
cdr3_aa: CASSLRSPFNTEAFF
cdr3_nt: TGTGCCAGCAGCTTAAGGTCCCCATTCAACACTGAAGCTTTCTTT

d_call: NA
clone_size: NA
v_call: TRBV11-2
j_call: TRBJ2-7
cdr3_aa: CASSLDLSSYEQYF
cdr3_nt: TGTGCCAGCAGCTTAGATCTGAGCTCCTACGAGCAGTACTTC

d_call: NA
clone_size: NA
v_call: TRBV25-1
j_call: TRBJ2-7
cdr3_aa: CASSFTGALYEQYF
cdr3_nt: TGTGCCAGCAGTTTTACTGGGGCGCTCTACGAGCAGTACTTC

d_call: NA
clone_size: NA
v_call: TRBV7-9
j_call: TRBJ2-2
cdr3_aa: CASSLAGAGELFF
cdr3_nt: TGTGCCAGCAGCTTAGCAGGGGCTGGGGAGCTGTTTTTT

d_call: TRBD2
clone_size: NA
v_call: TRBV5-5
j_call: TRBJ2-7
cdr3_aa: CASSSSSGSAYEQYF
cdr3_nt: TGTGCCAGCAGCTCTTCTAGCGGGAGTGCCTACGAGCAGTACTTC

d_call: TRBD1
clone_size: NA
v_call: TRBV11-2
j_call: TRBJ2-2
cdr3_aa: CASSFGFIPGQGSAGELFF
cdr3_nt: TGTGCCAGCAGCTTCGGATTTATTCCGGGACAGGGGAGTGCCGGGGAGCTGTTTTTT

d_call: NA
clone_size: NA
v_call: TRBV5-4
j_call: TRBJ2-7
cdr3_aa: CASSPGSGYEQYF
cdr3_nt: TGTGCCAGCAGCCCCGGGAGCGGGTACGAGCAGTACTTC

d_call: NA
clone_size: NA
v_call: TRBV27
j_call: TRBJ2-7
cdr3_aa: CASSFDSTNPYEQYF
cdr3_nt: TGTGCCAGCAGTTTTGACAGCACTAACCCCTACGAGCAGTACTTC

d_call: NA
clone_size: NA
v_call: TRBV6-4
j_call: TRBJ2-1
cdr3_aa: CASSSGSPYNEQFF
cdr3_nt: TGTGCCAGCAGTTCAGGCAGCCCTTACAATGAGCAGTTCTTC

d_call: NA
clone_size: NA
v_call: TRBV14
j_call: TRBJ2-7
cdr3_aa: CASSQEQMNVATYEQYF
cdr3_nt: TGTGCCAGCAGCCAAGAACAGATGAATGTTGCTACCTACGAGCAGTACTTC

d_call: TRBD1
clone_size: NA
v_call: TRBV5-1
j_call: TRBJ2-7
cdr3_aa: CASSLRDRDYEQYF
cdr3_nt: TGCGCCAGCAGCCTGCGGGACAGGGACTACGAGCAGTACTTC

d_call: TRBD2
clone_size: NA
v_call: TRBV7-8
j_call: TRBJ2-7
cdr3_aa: CASSPGLAGAYEQYF
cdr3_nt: TGTGCCAGCAGCCCGGGACTAGCGGGAGCCTACGAGCAGTACTTC

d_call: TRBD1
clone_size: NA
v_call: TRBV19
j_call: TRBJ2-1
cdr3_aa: CASSIGYGQGAGNEQFF
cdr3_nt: TGTGCCAGTAGTATAGGTTATGGACAGGGGGCTGGGAATGAGCAGTTCTTC

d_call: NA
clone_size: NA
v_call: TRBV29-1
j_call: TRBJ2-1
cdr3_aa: CSVEKSVEQFF
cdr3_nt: TGCAGCGTTGAGAAGAGCGTTGAGCAGTTCTTC

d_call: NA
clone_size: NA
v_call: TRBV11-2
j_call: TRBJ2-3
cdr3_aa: CASSLVSRFRFSTDTQYF
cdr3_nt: TGTGCCAGCAGCTTAGTCTCGAGGTTCCGGTTTTCCACAGATACGCAGTATTTT

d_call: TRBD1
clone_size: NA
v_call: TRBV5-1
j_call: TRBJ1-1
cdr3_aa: CASSLVGGGMMGTEAFF
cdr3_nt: TGCGCCAGCAGCTTGGTAGGGGGCGGGATGATGGGCACTGAAGCTTTCTTT

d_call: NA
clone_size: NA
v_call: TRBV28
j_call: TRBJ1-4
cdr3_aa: CASRTKGGNNEKLFF
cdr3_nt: TGTGCCAGCAGGACGAAGGGGGGGAATAATGAAAAACTGTTTTTT

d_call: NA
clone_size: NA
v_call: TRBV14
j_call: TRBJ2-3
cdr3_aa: CASRPWGGSSTDTQYF
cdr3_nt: TGTGCCAGCAGGCCTTGGGGCGGCTCTAGCACAGATACGCAGTATTTT

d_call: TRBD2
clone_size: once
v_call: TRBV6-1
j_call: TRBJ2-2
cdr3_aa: CASSEAMGGVTGELFF
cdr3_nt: TGTGCCAGCAGTGAAGCGATGGGAGGGGTAACCGGGGAGCTGTTTTTT

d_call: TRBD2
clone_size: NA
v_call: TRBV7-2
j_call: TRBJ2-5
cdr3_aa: CASSLGTSGVCNQETQYF
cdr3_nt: TGTGCCAGCAGCTTAGGGACTAGCGGAGTATGTAACCAAGAGACCCAGTACTTC

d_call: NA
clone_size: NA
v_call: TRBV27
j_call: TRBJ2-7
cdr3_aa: CASAWRRPIFYEQYF
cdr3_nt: TGTGCCAGCGCCTGGCGTAGACCGATTTTTTACGAGCAGTACTTC

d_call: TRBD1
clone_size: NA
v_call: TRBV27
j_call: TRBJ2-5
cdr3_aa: CASSRSRQGVWETQYF
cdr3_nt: TGTGCCAGCAGTCGTTCACGACAGGGCGTTTGGGAGACCCAGTACTTC

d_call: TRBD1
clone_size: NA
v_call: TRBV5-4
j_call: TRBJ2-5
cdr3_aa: CASSSDRGKETQYF
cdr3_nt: TGTGCCAGCAGTTCGGACAGGGGAAAAGAGACCCAGTACTTC

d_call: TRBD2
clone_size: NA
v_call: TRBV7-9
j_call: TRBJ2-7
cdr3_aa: CASSPRGGTYEQYF
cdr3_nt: TGTGCCAGCAGCCCCCGGGGGGGGACCTACGAGCAGTACTTC

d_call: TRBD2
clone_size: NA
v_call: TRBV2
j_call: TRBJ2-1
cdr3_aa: CASRGLRLGRADWEQFF
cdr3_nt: TGTGCCAGCAGGGGACTTAGGTTAGGGAGGGCCGATTGGGAGCAGTTCTTC

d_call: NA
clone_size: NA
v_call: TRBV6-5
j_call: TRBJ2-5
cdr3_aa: CASSYSGTQETQYF
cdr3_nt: TGTGCCAGCAGTTACTCGGGGACCCAAGAGACCCAGTACTTC

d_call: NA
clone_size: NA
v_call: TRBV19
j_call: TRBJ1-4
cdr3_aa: CASTGATNEKLFF
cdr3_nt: TGTGCCAGTACAGGCGCAACTAATGAAAAACTGTTTTTT

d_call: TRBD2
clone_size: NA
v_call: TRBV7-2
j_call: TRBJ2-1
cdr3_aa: CASSFPRGHNPTSGNEQFF
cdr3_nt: TGTGCCAGCAGCTTCCCCAGGGGGCACAACCCGACTAGCGGGAATGAGCAGTTCTTC

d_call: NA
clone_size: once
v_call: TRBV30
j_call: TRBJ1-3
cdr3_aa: CAWVDLSGNTIYF
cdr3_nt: TGTGCCTGGGTAGATCTCTCTGGAAACACCATATATTTT

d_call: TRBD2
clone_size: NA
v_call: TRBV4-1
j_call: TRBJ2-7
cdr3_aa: CASSQPLGAGGPGEQYF
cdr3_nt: TGCGCCAGCAGCCAACCCCTCGGGGCGGGAGGGCCAGGCGAGCAGTACTTC

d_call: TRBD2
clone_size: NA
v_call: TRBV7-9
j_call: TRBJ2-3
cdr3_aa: CASSLTSGHSTDTQYF
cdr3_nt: TGTGCCAGCAGCTTAACTAGCGGTCATAGCACAGATACGCAGTATTTT

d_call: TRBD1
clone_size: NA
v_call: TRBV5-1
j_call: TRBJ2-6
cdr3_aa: CASSLASATGAGANVLTF
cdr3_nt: TGCGCCAGCAGCTTGGCCTCGGCTACAGGGGCTGGGGCCAACGTCCTGACTTTC

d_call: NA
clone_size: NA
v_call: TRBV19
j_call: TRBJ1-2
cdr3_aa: CASSMRATGPHGYTF
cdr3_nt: TGTGCCAGTAGTATGAGGGCCACAGGGCCTCATGGCTACACCTTC

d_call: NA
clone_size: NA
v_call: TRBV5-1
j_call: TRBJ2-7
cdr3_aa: CASSTDLPPYEQYF
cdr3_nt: TGCGCCAGCAGCACGGACCTACCCCCCTACGAGCAGTACTTC

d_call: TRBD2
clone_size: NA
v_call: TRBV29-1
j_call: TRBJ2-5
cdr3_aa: CSVPAGSSGSVLKTQYF
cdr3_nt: TGCAGCGTCCCTGCTGGGAGTAGCGGGAGCGTTTTGAAGACCCAGTACTTC

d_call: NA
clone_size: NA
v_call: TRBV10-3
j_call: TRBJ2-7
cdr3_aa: CAISESSGPMGVNYEQYF
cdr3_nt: TGTGCCATCAGTGAGTCTAGCGGTCCCATGGGGGTGAACTACGAGCAGTACTTC